This T cell receptor beta chain was documented in a study of blood T cell repertoires in COVID-19. Those enrolled in Seattle joined during active infection and were followed longitudinally afterward. Original handling: Amplified reference gene primers provided the basis for estimating nucleated cell counts. This table comes from immunoSEQ multiplex PCR, and its TCRdb copy is limited to in-frame clones, with some not included. V, J and clone size are those of that table, while D and trimming were read from the DNA. The sample records more than 85,000 clones, 70% to 90% being singletons. The origin of this receptor is a human donor with COVID-19, enrolled during active disease. The donor label of this sample is uncertain. The sample comprised peripheral blood.

CDR3 amino acids: CASSFSGRGSYEQYF. The CDR3 DNA is TGTGCCAGCAGCTTCTCAGGCCGGGGCTCCTACGAGCAGTACTTC. J is TRBJ2-7 and V is TRBV7-9, with D maybe TRBD2 (5 bases). Germline V CDR1 and CDR2: SEHNR, FQNEAQ (reference sequence). The CDR3 loop spans 15 amino acids. V was cut by 3 bases and J by 0 bases, with 12 bases left in between.